The 15 T cell receptor beta chains given below trace back to one sample, sequenced in a study of blood T cell repertoires in COVID-19. This table comes from immunoSEQ multiplex PCR, and its TCRdb copy is limited to in-frame clones, with some not included. The sample yields under 250,000 clones, roughly four fifths seen once. Sequencing input: peripheral blood. Every receptor here comes from a woman in her twenties or thirties who had recovered from COVID-19.

This rearrangement joins TRBV30 to TRBJ1-2; possible D gene TRBD1, 5 bases. The germline V and J ends were trimmed by 5 bases and 3 bases, with 13 bases remaining between them. Germline CDR1 and CDR2: GTSNPN and SVGIG (reference sequence). This CDR3 comprises 13 residues. The DNA for the CDR3 is TGTGCCTGGGAAATTGGGGCGCACTATGGCTACACCTTC. It codes for CAWEIGAHYGYTF.

This clone was seen a few times. This chain connects TRBV6-5 to TRBJ2-7; 8 nucleotides agree with TRBD1. The germline CDR1 and CDR2 sequences are MNHEY and SVGAGI. V lost 7 bases, J lost 6 bases, and 11 bases stayed unmatched. The CDR3 is made up of 14 amino acids. CDR3 bases: TGTGCCAGCACCCTGGACAGGGCCCTCGGCGAGCAGTACTTC. Amino acid sequence: CASTLDRALGEQYF.

The rearrangement joins TRBV12-3 or TRBV12-4 to TRBJ1-2; D is uncertain. V lost 4 bases and J 6 bases, leaving 12 bases between the germline ends. The CDR3 runs to 13 residues. CDR3 in DNA: TGTGCCAGCAGTTCGCCCCCGTCGGATGGCTACACCTTC. Translating it yields CASSSPPSDGYTF.

V usage is TRBV5-6 and J usage is TRBJ2-7; D may be TRBD2 (6 bases). Trimming cost V 0 bases and J 5 bases, with 15 bases left between them. Germline values: CDR1 SGHDT, CDR2 YYEEEE. CDR3 size: 15 residues. The CDR3 spells CASSLALQGGHEQYF. In DNA form, the CDR3 reads TGTGCCAGCAGCTTGGCGCTGCAGGGAGGCCACGAGCAGTACTTC.

V gene TRBV2 combines with J gene TRBJ2-3, with 9 bases identical to TRBD1. Germline V gives CDR1 SNHLY, CDR2 FYNNEI. The ends lost 6 bases at V and 3 bases at J; junction bases unmatched: 4. The length of the CDR3 is 14 residues. The CDR3 loop is CASSAGTGTDTQYF. CDR3 coding DNA: TGTGCCAGCAGCGCCGGGACAGGGACAGATACGCAGTATTTT.

The DNA of the CDR3 is TGTGCCACCAGGACAGTTACGGATGGCTACACCTTC. Its translation: CATRTVTDGYTF. This chain uses TRBV24-1 with TRBJ1-2, with TRBD1 as a possible D gene (5 bases). V was clipped by 7 bases and J by 6 bases, with 11 bases between them. CDR3 length: 12 amino acids. Germline V gives CDR1 KGHDR, CDR2 SFDVKD.

V is TRBV10-3 and J is TRBJ1-1, with D possibly TRBD1 on 6 matching bases. Trimming took off 6 bases at V and 3 bases at J, with 11 bases between the two ends. Germline CDR1 and CDR2: ENHRY and SYGVKD. CDR3 length: 13 residues. DNA for the CDR3: TGTGCCATCAGGCGAGGGGGGGACACTGAAGCTTTCTTT. This gives the protein CAIRRGGDTEAFF.

The gene calls are TRBV4-1 and TRBJ1-4; no firm D call. CDR3 length equals 15 residues. Germline V gene lookup returns CDR1 MGHRA and CDR2 YSYEKL. V lost 4 bases and J lost 6, with 15 bases in between. The CDR3 nucleotides read TGCGCCAGCAGCCCCTTCTTTTCGGTCGATGAAAAACTGTTTTTT. This sequence encodes CASSPFFSVDEKLFF.

The chain uses TRBV9 and TRBJ2-1, with 9 positions matching TRBD2. This CDR3 has 14 residues. The V segment lost 3 bases and the J segment 4 bases; nucleotides outside the gene matches: 2. The germline gives CDR1 SGDLS, CDR2 YYNGEE. The CDR3 region has the DNA TGTGCCAGCAGCGCTAGCGGGAAGTACAATGAGCAGTTCTTC. Its translation: CASSASGKYNEQFF.

This chain uses TRBV3-1 (or the pseudogene TRBV3-2) with TRBJ1-4, with TRBD1 matching 11 bases. The CDR3 is 16 amino acids. The junction had 3 bases not matched to a gene; V was cut back by 4 bases and J by 2 bases. Germline V gene lookup returns CDR1 LGHDT and CDR2 YNNKEL (reference sequence). CDR3 region: CASSPGQGATNEKLFF. The CDR3 DNA reads as TGTGCCAGCAGCCCCGGACAGGGGGCGACTAATGAAAAACTGTTTTTT.

V is TRBV13 and J is TRBJ2-1, with D possibly matching TRBD2 (6 bases). The CDR3 has 16 residues. The V gene's germline CDR1 is PRHDT and CDR2 FYEKMQ (reference sequence). Trimming took 5 bases from V and 7 from J, leaving 21 bases between them. The CDR3: CASSPSGLGGRNEQFF. The DNA for the CDR3 is TGTGCCAGCAGCCCATCGGGACTGGGGGGTCGGAATGAGCAGTTCTTC. Variable domain in full (rest from reference TRBV13 and TRBJ2-1): AAGVIQSPRHLIKEKRETATLKCYPIPRHDTVYWYQQGPGQDPQFLISFYEKMQSDKGSIPDRFSAQQFSDYHSELNMSSLELGDSALYFCASSPSGLGGRNEQFFGPGTRLTVL.

The gene calls are TRBV9 and TRBJ1-3, with TRBD1 identical over 7 bases. The germline CDR1 and CDR2 sequences are SGDLS and YYNGEE. CDR3 length: 15 residues. J gave up 8 bases and V 0 bases, and 8 bases lay outside the gene matches. The CDR3 protein is CASSVAQGQGYTIYF. The CDR3 DNA follows: TGTGCCAGCAGCGTAGCACAGGGGCAGGGGTACACCATATATTTT.

This clone appeared once. One end of the junction varies from germline; a read error may be responsible. The chain combines TRBV5-1 with TRBJ1-1, with TRBD1 as a possible D gene (6 bases). CDR1 is SGHRS, CDR2 YFSETQ, per germline. CDR3 length: 18 amino acids. The CDR3 region has the DNA TGCGCCCGCAGCTGCGCGGGGGCGGCAGGGCTGGTTAATACTGAAGCTTTCTTT. It encodes CARSCAGAAGLVNTEAFF.

V is TRBV12-5 and J is TRBJ2-2, with 8 nucleotides matching TRBD1. Trimming cost V 6 bases and J 0 bases; bases outside gene matches: 3. Per germline, CDR1 LGHNT and CDR2 FRNRAP. The CDR3 spans 15 residues. The DNA of the CDR3 is TGTGCTAGTGGCCCAGGGGGCGCGAACACCGGGGAGCTGTTTTTT. As protein: CASGPGGANTGELFF.

This clone was seen only a few times. The chain has TRBV3-1 (or the pseudogene TRBV3-2) and TRBJ2-7; 11 positions match TRBD2. The CDR3 is 16 amino acids. Trimming cost V 0 bases and J 5 bases; bases outside gene matches: 6. CDR1 and CDR2 (germline): LGHDT, YNNKEL (reference sequence). The DNA of the CDR3 is TGTGCCAGCAGCCAAGATGAGGTAGCGGGAGGGCACGAGCAGTACTTC. Protein sequence: CASSQDEVAGGHEQYF.